The 18 T cell receptor beta chains listed next were all sequenced from one sample in a study of blood T cell repertoires in COVID-19. Sequencing used immunoSEQ multiplex PCR; TCRdb keeps in-frame clones, though not all of them. The profile covers 90,000 to 120,000 clones, with more than 70% appearing a single time and 4.5% to 6% taken by the ten largest. Sequencing was performed on peripheral blood. The receptors originated from a man between 40 and 49 years old with active or convalescent COVID-19.

This chain uses TRBV6-5 with TRBJ2-5; D possibly corresponds to TRBD2 (5 bases). Trimming pared 5 bases from V and 0 bases from J, leaving 7 bases between. Germline CDR1 and CDR2: MNHEY and SVGAGI. The length of the CDR3 is 13 residues. The CDR3 protein is CASSRTYQETQYF. CDR3 DNA sequence: TGTGCCAGCAGTCGGACTTACCAAGAGACCCAGTACTTC.

The CDR3 DNA reads as TGTGCCAGCTCGCCCCCGTTAGGGAGAATATATGAGCAGTTCTTC. Translation gives CASSPPLGRIYEQFF. This chain joins TRBV7-2 and TRBJ2-1; perhaps TRBD2 as D (5 bases). The CDR3 loop spans 15 amino acids. Between the trimmed V and J ends, which lost 8 bases and 8 bases, there was a span of 22 bases. Germline V CDR1 and CDR2: SGHTA, FQGNSA.

The genes are TRBV12-3 or TRBV12-4 and TRBJ2-7; D is uncertain. Trimming left V 3 bases short and J 5 bases short, with 5 bases between. CDR3 length: 11 amino acids. The CDR3 bases are TGTGCCAGCAGTTTTGGGCACGAGCAGTACTTC. This encodes CASSFGHEQYF.

This rearrangement joins TRBV25-1 to TRBJ1-2, with 9 bases lining up with TRBD1. The germline gives CDR1 MGHDK, CDR2 SYGVNS. There are 15 residues in the CDR3. V shed 7 bases, J shed 4 bases, and the junction held 10 bases outside the gene matches. CDR3 residues: CASTRTGGAFYGYTF. CDR3 in DNA: TGTGCCAGCACGCGAACAGGGGGCGCATTCTATGGCTACACCTTC.

The chain recombines TRBV19 with TRBJ1-1, with TRBD1 as a possible D gene (6 bases). Per the germline V gene, CDR1 is LNHDA and CDR2 is SQIVND (reference sequence). The CDR3 runs 13 residues. Trimming removed 3 bases at V and 1 base at J, with 6 bases between. This CDR3 is CASSMTGNTEAFF. CDR3 DNA: TGTGCCAGTAGTATGACAGGGAACACTGAAGCTTTCTTT.

The gene calls are TRBV30 and TRBJ1-1, with D hard to call. Germline V gene lookup returns CDR1 GTSNPN and CDR2 SVGIG (reference sequence). Trimming stripped 4 bases from V and 1 base from J, with 7 bases between. This CDR3 spans 12 amino acids. CDR3 region: CAWTSTNTEAFF. The DNA for the CDR3 is TGTGCCTGGACCTCTACGAACACTGAAGCTTTCTTT.

V gene TRBV7-9 combines with J gene TRBJ1-6; D possibly corresponds to TRBD1 (5 bases). V gave up 8 bases and J gave up 7 bases, with 12 bases separating them. Per the germline V gene, CDR1 is SEHNR and CDR2 is FQNEAQ (reference sequence). This CDR3 contains 13 residues. CDR3 bases: TGTGCCAGCTGGATGGGGGGGAATTCACCCCTCCACTTT. The encoded protein is CASWMGGNSPLHF.

V usage is TRBV5-1 and J usage is TRBJ2-2; 10 positions agree with TRBD2. Germline loops: CDR1 SGHRS, CDR2 YFSETQ. Trimming removed 4 bases from V and 3 bases from J; junction bases left unmatched: 9. The CDR3 runs to 17 residues. The CDR3 here is CASSPGVLAGYTGELFF. The DNA for the CDR3 is TGCGCCAGCAGCCCAGGGGTACTAGCGGGATACACCGGGGAGCTGTTTTTT.

The V call is TRBV14, the J call TRBJ2-3, with D possibly being TRBD1 (7 bases). The germline gives CDR1 SGHDN, CDR2 FVKESK. Trimming removed 3 bases from V and 2 bases from J, with 15 bases in between. This CDR3 is 16 amino acids long. CDR3 nucleotide sequence: TGTGCCAGCAGCCAGTTGACAGGGCGGGACACAGATACGCAGTATTTT. This sequence encodes CASSQLTGRDTDTQYF.

CDR3 coding DNA: TGTGCCAGCAGCATTCGGGACACCAAAAACATTCAGTACTTC. Its translation: CASSIRDTKNIQYF. The chain couples TRBV21-1 to TRBJ2-4; the D call TRBD1 from the table was never checked on the DNA. TRBV21-1 counts as a pseudogene. There are 14 residues in the CDR3.

The rearrangement joins TRBV14 to TRBJ2-4, with D possibly TRBD1 on 6 matching bases. The ends were cut back, 1 base at V and 11 bases at J, with 12 bases in the middle. Germline CDR1 reads SGHDN; CDR2 reads FVKESK. This CDR3 spans 13 amino acids. The CDR3 DNA follows: TGTGCCAGCAGCCAAGGATTGGGGGCCCTTCAGTACTTC. This sequence encodes CASSQGLGALQYF. Combining the CDR3 with reference TRBV14 and TRBJ2-4 gives the whole variable domain EAGVTQFPSHSVIEKGQTVTLRCDPISGHDNLYWYRRVMGKEIKFLLHFVKESKQDESGMPNNRFLAERTGGTYSTLKVQPAELEDSGVYFCASSQGLGALQYFGAGTRLSVL.

The chain couples TRBV28 to TRBJ2-4; 9 bases map to TRBD1. The trim removed 4 bases at V and 0 bases at J, leaving 19 bases unmatched. CDR1 is MDHEN, CDR2 SYDVKM, per germline. This CDR3 has 21 residues. CDR3 DNA sequence: TGTGCCAGCAGTTCCAATTTTACCCCGGGGGGACAGGGCCCAGCCAAAAACATTCAGTACTTC. Residues: CASSSNFTPGGQGPAKNIQYF.

V gene TRBV18 combines with J gene TRBJ2-1; D might be TRBD2 (6 bases). V was clipped by 4 bases and J by 10 bases, with 14 bases between them. The length of the CDR3 is 13 residues. Germline CDR1 reads KGHSH; CDR2 reads LQKENI. Written as DNA, the CDR3 is TGTGCCAGCTCACTGACTAGGATAAGCGAGCAGTTCTTC. Its protein is CASSLTRISEQFF.

The rearrangement links TRBV5-1 to TRBJ1-1, with a weak D call TRBD1 (6 bases). The ends were cut back, 1 base at V and 13 bases at J, with 11 bases in the middle. Germline V gene data show CDR1 as SGHRS and CDR2 as YFSETQ. This CDR3 has 11 amino acids. Here the CDR3 DNA reads TGCGCCAGCAGCTTGAACAGGGCAATTTTCTTT. Protein: CASSLNRAIFF.

The chain combines TRBV24-1 with TRBJ2-2, with TRBD1 identical over 8 bases. The CDR3 has 16 amino acids. V lost 9 bases to trimming and J lost 5 bases; unmatched junction nucleotides: 13. Germline V CDR1 and CDR2: KGHDR, SFDVKD. CDR3 DNA: TGTGCCACCTCCCCGGCGGGACAGGCCTTGACCGGGGAGCTGTTTTTT. This encodes CATSPAGQALTGELFF.

In this sample, this clone turned up once. The chain combines TRBV9 with TRBJ1-3; possible D gene TRBD1, 5 bases. V lost 0 bases and J lost 4, with 11 bases in between. The CDR3 contains 15 residues. The germline V gene encodes CDR1 SGDLS and CDR2 YYNGEE. CDR3 coding DNA: TGTGCCAGCAGCGTAGCTACAGACAGAGGAAACACCATATATTTT. It specifies CASSVATDRGNTIYF.

This clone was seen a handful of times. This sequence joins TRBV6-6 and TRBJ1-2, with 11 bases identical to TRBD1. Germline CDR1 and CDR2: MNHNY and SVGAGI (reference sequence). CDR3 length equals 14 residues. V was pared by 4 bases and J by 8 bases, with 6 bases of the junction left unmatched. CDR3: CASSSDRGLRGYTF. CDR3 sequence (DNA): TGTGCCAGCAGTTCGGACAGGGGGCTGAGAGGCTACACCTTC.

The rearrangement joins TRBV14 to TRBJ2-2; 10 nucleotides match TRBD1. The CDR3 covers 16 residues. With V trimmed by 0 bases and J by 6 bases, 4 bases remained unmatched. Germline V gene data show CDR1 as SGHDN and CDR2 as FVKESK. CDR3 residues: CASSQDGDRGAGELFF. Written as DNA, the CDR3 is TGTGCCAGCAGCCAAGATGGGGACAGGGGAGCCGGGGAGCTGTTTTTT.